Shown below are 26 T cell receptor beta chains from a single sample sequenced in a study of blood T cell repertoires in COVID-19. Using immunoSEQ multiplex PCR, the repertoire was profiled, and TCRdb retains in-frame clones only, with some absent. Of tens of thousands of clones in the sample, 75% to 90% were seen once. Sequences were obtained from peripheral blood. Every receptor here comes from a woman older than 75 with acute or convalescent COVID-19.

V is TRBV18 and J is TRBJ2-1, with 7 bases aligning to TRBD1. CDR3 length: 15 amino acids. Per germline, CDR1 KGHSH and CDR2 LQKENI. The V and J ends lost 3 bases and 2 bases, in that order; junction bases with no gene match: 4. Here the CDR3 reads CASSPIGTAYNEQFF. The CDR3 bases are TGTGCCAGCTCACCTATCGGGACAGCCTACAATGAGCAGTTCTTC. The full variable domain, rest sourced from reference TRBV18 and TRBJ2-1, is NAGVMQNPRHLVRRRGQEARLRCSPMKGHSHVYWYRQLPEEGLKFMVYLQKENIIDESGMPKERFSAEFPKEGPSILRIQQVVRGDSAAYFCASSPIGTAYNEQFFGPGTRLTVL.

The chain is built from TRBV27 and TRBJ2-3; tentative D call: TRBD1 (5 bases). Germline V gene data show CDR1 as MNHEY and CDR2 as SMNVEV (reference sequence). This CDR3 is 15 amino acids long. The germline V and J ends were trimmed by 3 bases and 4 bases, with 14 bases remaining between them. The CDR3 region has the DNA TGTGCCAGCAGTTTCCGGCCGGGCAGGGCAGATACGCAGTATTTT. Its protein is CASSFRPGRADTQYF.

This sequence joins TRBV7-2 and TRBJ2-1, with D maybe TRBD2 (5 bases). The CDR3 contains 14 residues. Germline CDR1 is SGHTA and CDR2 is FQGNSA. V lost 0 bases to trimming and J lost 5 bases, with 8 bases between them. CDR3 sequence (DNA): TGTGCCAGCAGCTTAGCCCTAGCCAACAATGAGCAGTTCTTC. Its translation is CASSLALANNEQFF.

V usage is TRBV18 and J usage is TRBJ1-5, with D possibly being TRBD1 (6 bases). The V end lost 3 bases, the J end lost 2 bases, and 11 bases lay between the germline ends. In germline, CDR1 is KGHSH, CDR2 LQKENI. The CDR3 sequence is 15 residues long. The CDR3: CASSPGGRGNQPQHF. CDR3 DNA sequence: TGTGCCAGCTCACCTGGGGGCCGGGGCAATCAGCCCCAGCATTTT.

This clone was observed a few times. This chain links TRBV10-3 with TRBJ2-7; 11 bases agree with TRBD2. V lost 0 bases to trimming and J lost 4 bases; unmatched junction nucleotides: 8. The CDR3 spans 17 residues. Germline V gives CDR1 ENHRY, CDR2 SYGVKD. The CDR3 reads CAISESTRSGRVYEQYF. CDR3 DNA sequence: TGTGCCATCAGTGAGTCGACTCGTAGCGGGAGGGTTTACGAGCAGTACTTC.

The chain is built from TRBV9 and TRBJ2-2; D unclear. Per germline, CDR1 SGDLS and CDR2 YYNGEE. Trimming took off 3 bases at V and 6 bases at J, with 9 bases between the two ends. The CDR3 extends over 13 amino acids. CDR3 protein: CASSARSAGELFF. CDR3 bases: TGTGCCAGCAGCGCAAGGAGTGCCGGGGAGCTGTTTTTT.

The V and J genes are TRBV6-6 and TRBJ1-5, with a tentative D call TRBD1 (6 bases). CDR1 is MNHNY, CDR2 SVGAGI, per germline (reference sequence). The V and J ends lost 8 bases and 1 base respectively, with 9 bases between them. The CDR3 totals 13 residues. The DNA of the CDR3 is TGTGCCAGCCGACAGGAAAGCAATCAGCCCCAGCATTTT. Its protein is CASRQESNQPQHF.

The rearrangement joins TRBV5-1 to TRBJ2-5, with TRBD2 matching 9 bases. Germline trimming cut 4 bases from V and 7 bases from J; bases unmatched to any gene: 14. This CDR3 has 16 amino acids. Germline CDR1 reads SGHRS; CDR2 reads YFSETQ. The CDR3 nucleotides are TGCGCCAGCAGCACGGGAGTTAGCGGGGGTGTGCGGACCCAGTACTTC. Translating it yields CASSTGVSGGVRTQYF.

V gene TRBV30 combines with J gene TRBJ1-4, with TRBD1 matching over 7 bases. Germline-derived CDR1 and CDR2 are GTSNPN and SVGIG (reference sequence). V dropped 2 bases and J dropped 1; count of bases not matched to a gene: 7. The CDR3 sequence is 16 residues long. The CDR3 reads CAWSFLAGGTNEKLFF. CDR3 in DNA: TGTGCCTGGAGTTTCTTGGCAGGGGGAACTAATGAAAAACTGTTTTTT.

This clone showed up just a few times. The CDR3 DNA sequence: TGTGCTACCCGTGGGGGCTCTAATGAAAAACTGTTTTTT. Encoded protein: CATRGGSNEKLFF. The J gene is TRBJ1-4, the V gene TRBV27, with D maybe TRBD1 (6 bases). Germline assignment: CDR1 MNHEY and CDR2 SMNVEV (reference sequence). The CDR3 has 13 residues.

This rearrangement joins TRBV18 to TRBJ2-2; the match to TRBD1 covers 7 bases. V trimming: 3 bases; J trimming: 15 bases; junction bases outside the gene matches: 13. The CDR3 spans 14 residues. Germline lookup yields CDR1 KGHSH and CDR2 LQKENI. CDR3 bases: TGTGCCAGCTCACCGACAGGGCCCCTTACGTCGTTGTTTTTT. It translates to CASSPTGPLTSLFF.

The rearrangement joins TRBV29-1 to TRBJ2-5; TRBD1 aligns across 7 bases. In germline, CDR1 is SQVTM, CDR2 ANQGSEA. V lost 4 bases and J lost 5; bases outside the gene matches: 4. The CDR3 has 12 amino acids. The CDR3 sequence: CSVAGDSETQYF. The DNA of the CDR3 is TGCAGCGTTGCAGGGGACAGCGAGACCCAGTACTTC.

The CDR3 reads CASSLSTNQNNEQFF. Here the CDR3 DNA reads TGCGCCAGCAGCTTGAGTACTAACCAAAACAATGAGCAGTTCTTC. The chain uses TRBV5-1 and TRBJ2-1; D gene ambiguous. With 1 base removed from V and 5 bases from J, the gap between germline ends came to 13 bases. The CDR3 is made up of 15 amino acids. Per the germline V gene, CDR1 is SGHRS and CDR2 is YFSETQ.

The genes are TRBV18 and TRBJ2-7; D perhaps matches TRBD2 (6 bases). The germline gives CDR1 KGHSH, CDR2 LQKENI. V lost 0 bases and J 3 bases, leaving 9 bases between the germline ends. The CDR3 is 14 residues long. CDR3 coding DNA: TGTGCCAGCTCACCACCGACGGGGGTCTACGAGCAGTACTTC. Amino acid sequence: CASSPPTGVYEQYF.

This rearrangement joins TRBV19 to TRBJ2-1; 8 bases line up with TRBD1. Germline CDR1 and CDR2: LNHDA and SQIVND (reference sequence). After removal of 4 bases from V and 10 bases from J, the junction contained 12 bases not matched to a gene. The CDR3 length is 15 residues. The DNA of the CDR3 is TGTGCCAGTAGTACCGGACAGGGAGGTTTCGGCGAGCAGTTCTTC. Its protein product is CASSTGQGGFGEQFF.

This clone came up once. V is TRBV20-1 and J is TRBJ2-2, with unresolved D. V was pared by 3 bases and J by 1 base, with 9 bases between. This CDR3 region has 14 residues. Germline-derived CDR1 and CDR2 are DFQATT and SNEGSKA (reference sequence). This CDR3 is CSASDPGNTGELFF. In DNA form, the CDR3 reads TGCAGTGCTAGTGACCCGGGGAACACCGGGGAGCTGTTTTTT.

In this sample, this clone turned up a few times. This chain links TRBV11-2 with TRBJ1-1; no reliable D call. Trimming removed 1 base from V and 1 base from J, with 7 bases in between. This CDR3 region has 14 residues. Looked up from germline, CDR1 is SGHAT and CDR2 is FQNNGV. CDR3 sequence: CASSLGSENTEAFF. CDR3 nucleotide sequence: TGTGCCAGCAGCTTAGGCTCAGAGAACACTGAAGCTTTCTTT.

This chain joins TRBV7-3 and TRBJ2-3; D possibly corresponds to TRBD2 (6 bases). Trimming shortened V by 4 bases and J by 1 base, and 12 bases separated the two germline ends. CDR1 and CDR2 (germline): SGHTA, FQGTGA. This CDR3 is built from 15 residues. This chain's CDR3 is CASSSSGGRTDTQYF. CDR3 nucleotides: TGTGCCAGCAGCTCGTCCGGGGGTCGCACAGATACGCAGTATTTT. Using reference TRBV7-3 and TRBJ2-3 for the parts outside the CDR3, the full variable domain is GAGVSQTPSNKVTEKGKYVELRCDPISGHTALYWYRQSLGQGPEFLIYFQGTGAADDSGLPNDRFFAVRPEGSVSTLKIQRTERGDSAVYLCASSSSGGRTDTQYFGPGTRLTVL.

The chain is built from TRBV30 and TRBJ2-2; 10 positions match TRBD2. Germline V gene data show CDR1 as GTSNPN and CDR2 as SVGIG (reference sequence). J was trimmed by 4 bases and V by 0 bases; bases with no gene match: 8. The CDR3 sequence is 17 residues long. The CDR3 DNA is TGTGCCTGGAGTGTACCGGGGCTAGCGGGAGTCACCGGGGAGCTGTTTTTT. This translates into CAWSVPGLAGVTGELFF.

This clone has a single count. The rearrangement uses TRBV3-1 (or the pseudogene TRBV3-2) and TRBJ1-1, with a weak D call TRBD1 (5 bases). The CDR3 runs 14 residues. CDR1 is LGHDT, CDR2 YNNKEL, per germline (reference sequence). The V end lost 3 bases, the J end lost 1 base, and 9 bases lay between the germline ends. CDR3 in DNA: TGTGCCAGCAGCCACCCTGGACAGAACACTGAAGCTTTCTTT. Protein: CASSHPGQNTEAFF.

The chain joins TRBV6-6 to TRBJ2-1; TRBD2 agrees at 8 bases. This CDR3 region has 15 residues. Germline lookup yields CDR1 MNHNY and CDR2 SVGAGI (reference sequence). V lost 0 bases, J lost 7 bases, and 5 bases stayed unmatched. The CDR3 here is CASSYSSAGGNEQFF. The CDR3 bases are TGTGCCAGCAGTTACTCCAGTGCGGGAGGAAATGAGCAGTTCTTC.

The V call is TRBV15, the J call TRBJ2-1, with TRBD2 identical over 10 bases. Trimming took 0 bases from V and 8 from J; bases not matched to a gene: 4. This CDR3 spans 15 amino acids. From germline, CDR1 is LNHNV and CDR2 YYDKDF (reference sequence). The CDR3: CATSRDLAGVDEQFF. The DNA of the CDR3 is TGTGCCACCAGCAGAGATCTAGCGGGAGTCGATGAGCAGTTCTTC.

The genes are TRBV10-1 and TRBJ1-3; 9 bases are shared with TRBD1. Germline-derived CDR1 and CDR2 are WNHNN and SYGVQD (reference sequence). The CDR3 has 15 amino acids. V lost 2 bases and J lost 2; bases outside the gene matches: 1. CDR3 amino acids: CASSEGQGTGNTIYF. The CDR3 nucleotides are TGCGCCAGCAGTGAGGGACAGGGGACTGGAAACACCATATATTTT.

The chain couples TRBV27 to TRBJ2-1; a possible D gene is TRBD1 (5 bases). This CDR3 is 13 amino acids long. The V and J ends lost 6 bases and 8 bases respectively, with 14 bases between them. The germline gives CDR1 MNHEY, CDR2 SMNVEV (reference sequence). CDR3 DNA: TGTGCCAGCAGCGAATTCCTAGGGGATGAGCAGTTCTTC. The encoded protein is CASSEFLGDEQFF.

The V gene is TRBV5-4, the J gene TRBJ2-5, with 10 bases identical to TRBD1. Trimming took 3 bases from V and 6 from J; bases not matched to a gene: 8. CDR3 length: 15 amino acids. Germline V gene data show CDR1 as SGHNT and CDR2 as YYREEE (reference sequence). The CDR3 coding sequence is TGTGCCAGCAGCTCTTCGACAGGGGGCGGGAAGACCCAGTACTTC. This gives the protein CASSSSTGGGKTQYF.

The rearrangement links TRBV27 to TRBJ2-7, with 7 bases aligning to TRBD1. In germline, CDR1 is MNHEY, CDR2 SMNVEV (reference sequence). V shed 2 bases, J shed 7 bases, and the junction held 8 bases outside the gene matches. This CDR3 has 14 amino acids. This chain's CDR3 is CASSLKGAPGEQYF. In DNA, the CDR3 is TGTGCCAGCAGTTTAAAGGGGGCGCCGGGGGAGCAGTACTTC.